This T cell receptor beta chain emerged from a study of lymphopenia after photon versus proton radiotherapy. Study conclusions and caveats: Post-nadir TCR diversity decline inversely tracked overall survival among those who died. Only patients who died were analyzed for survival; proton advantage is unproven. Relative stability marked proton patients; photon patients lost diversity and naive cells. After the lymphocyte nadir, photon-treated repertoires showed oligoclonal expansion, especially of CD8+ Temra cells.

About this clone: The antigen remains undetermined.

This CDR3 comprises 14 residues. In germline, CDR1 is MRHNA, CDR2 SNTAGT. V lost 7 bases, J lost 6 bases, and 8 bases stayed unmatched. The table came from immunoSEQ multiplex PCR; TCRdb's copy has only in-frame clones and leaves some out. The sample consists of roughly 53,000 clones, around 80% of them appearing once. Sequencing used peripheral blood, obtained from a patient treated with photon-based radiotherapy. The clonotype comes from a man over 45 with gastric cancer. J is TRBJ1-2 and V is TRBV6-4; 10 bases are shared with TRBD1. In DNA form, the CDR3 reads TGTGCCAGCAAACTCGGGACAGGGGCTGATGGCTACACCTTC. It translates to CASKLGTGADGYTF.